This TCR beta chain originates from a study of Tregs in tolerant kidney transplant recipients. Study-wide findings and caveats: Changing PCR primers prevented nucleotide comparison between some patients' samples.

This clone was found once. The antigen is not known. Sequencing was performed with immunoSEQ multiplex PCR; in TCRdb, only in-frame clones are kept and a portion is missing. The data hold fewer than 100,000 clones, with about 91% observed a single time. The CDR3 is 16 residues long. Germline V gene data show CDR1 as SGHKS and CDR2 as YYEKEE (reference sequence). After removal of 3 bases from V and 5 bases from J, the junction contained 5 bases not matched to a gene. The TCR comes from a human donor who received a combined kidney and bone marrow transplant. The chain combines TRBV5-5 with TRBJ2-5, with 15 bases that match TRBD2. The source was Tregs from blood, collected before the transplant. CDR3 coding DNA: TGTGCCAGCAGCTACACCGGGACTAGCGGGAGGGAGACCCAGTACTTC. Its translation: CASSYTGTSGRETQYF.